This T cell receptor beta chain appears in the sequencing data of a study of shared clonotypes between healthy human individuals. General study findings and limits: Rarefaction exposed incomplete sorted-subset sequencing despite large depth. Non-shared clonotypes had lower generation probabilities than clonotypes shared by all four sorted-subset donors.

Points on this clone: Its antigen is not identified.

Using approximately 200 ng DNA, 30,000 to 35,000 T cell genomes, the sorted-subset replicate PCRs were run. The protocol was immunoSEQ multiplex PCR, while the TCRdb copy is restricted to in-frame clones and leaves out a portion. This sample carries 330,000 or so clones, roughly 70% of them seen once, and the ten largest clones take 10%. In germline, CDR1 is SGHNT, CDR2 YYREEE (reference sequence). V trimming: 3 bases; J trimming: 9 bases; junction bases outside the gene matches: 17. The CDR3 covers 17 residues. The clonotype originates from a young man in good health. This chain joins TRBV5-4 and TRBJ2-2; 7 bases fit TRBD1. Sequenced input: memory CD4+ T cells sorted from blood. The subset was: CD45RA-negative fraction. The CDR3 reads CASSSPSRTGLNRELFF. DNA of the CDR3: TGTGCCAGCAGCTCGCCCTCTCGGACAGGTTTGAACCGGGAGCTGTTTTTT.